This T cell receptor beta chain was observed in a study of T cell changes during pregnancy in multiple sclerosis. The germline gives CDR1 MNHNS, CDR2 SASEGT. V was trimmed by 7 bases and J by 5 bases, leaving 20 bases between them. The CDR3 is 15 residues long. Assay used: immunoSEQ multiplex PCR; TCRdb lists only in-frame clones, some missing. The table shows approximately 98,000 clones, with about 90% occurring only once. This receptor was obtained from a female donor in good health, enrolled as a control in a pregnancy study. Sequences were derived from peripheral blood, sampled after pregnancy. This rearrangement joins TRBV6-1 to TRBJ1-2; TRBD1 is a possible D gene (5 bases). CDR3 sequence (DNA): TGTGCCAGCAATCCCCAAATGGGCAGGGTGTATGGCTACACCTTC. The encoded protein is CASNPQMGRVYGYTF.